This T cell receptor beta chain was found in a study of PD-1 blockade in classical Hodgkin lymphoma. The study's findings and limits: In CD4+ cells, TCR diversity went up significantly by C4D1, but in CD8+ cells it did not. Complete responders' baseline diversity resembled that of newly diagnosed patients.

J was trimmed by 8 bases and V by 2 bases; bases with no gene match: 5. The CDR3 loop spans 14 amino acids. Looked up from germline, CDR1 is SGHVS and CDR2 is FNYEAQ. A note on this clone: Its specificity is unknown.

The assay was immunoSEQ multiplex PCR, and TCRdb's table has in-frame clones only and misses some. The sample records tens of thousands of clones, 88% being singletons. Patients all relapsed after autologous stem cell transplantation, and there was variation in brentuximab vedotin exposure. Sequenced material: peripheral blood mononuclear cells (PBMCs), taken at baseline. V and J are TRBV7-6 and TRBJ1-4; 7 positions agree with TRBD1. This TCR derives from a human donor with classical Hodgkin lymphoma. CDR3: CASSLRQGDEKLFF. The DNA of the CDR3 is TGTGCCAGCAGCTTACGACAGGGCGACGAAAAACTGTTTTTT.